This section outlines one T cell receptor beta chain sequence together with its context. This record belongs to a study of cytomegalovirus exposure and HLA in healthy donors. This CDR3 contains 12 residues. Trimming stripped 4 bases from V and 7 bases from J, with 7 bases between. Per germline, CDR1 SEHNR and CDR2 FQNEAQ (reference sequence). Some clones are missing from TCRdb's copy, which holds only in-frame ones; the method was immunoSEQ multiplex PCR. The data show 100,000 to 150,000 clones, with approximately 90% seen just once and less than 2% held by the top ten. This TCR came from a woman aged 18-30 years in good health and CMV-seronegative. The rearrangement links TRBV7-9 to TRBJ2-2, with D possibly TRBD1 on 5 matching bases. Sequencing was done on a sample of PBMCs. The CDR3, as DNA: TGTGCCAGCAGCTCACAGGACGGGGAGCTGTTTTTT. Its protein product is CASSSQDGELFF.